Following are 21 T cell receptor beta chains from one sample sequenced in a study of cytomegalovirus exposure and HLA in healthy donors. 13 Jbeta primers and 60 Vbeta primers were used for the PCR. Sequenced by immunoSEQ multiplex PCR; TCRdb stores in-frame clones only, minus some. The sample contains about 150,000 clones, 75% to 85% of which appear only once. Source material: PBMCs. Every receptor here comes from a young man in good health and CMV-seropositive.

The chain is built from TRBV5-1 and TRBJ2-2, with TRBD1 matching over 8 bases. This CDR3 has 15 residues. With 4 bases clipped from V and 4 bases from J, the junction kept 6 bases outside the gene matches. Germline CDR1 SGHRS, CDR2 YFSETQ. DNA of the CDR3: TGCGCCAGCAGCCCAGGGGGCGGCGGCACCGGGGAGCTGTTTTTT. This gives the protein CASSPGGGGTGELFF.

The sample holds one count of this clone. The CDR3 nucleotides read TGTGCCAGCAGCTTAGAGGGACAAAGCTACGAGCAGTACTTC. It yields the protein CASSLEGQSYEQYF. J is TRBJ2-7 and V is TRBV11-2, with D tentatively TRBD1 (6 bases). Germline CDR1 is SGHAT and CDR2 is FQNNGV. V shed 0 bases and J shed 3 bases, with 9 bases lying between them. The length of the CDR3 is 14 residues. Variable domain in full (rest from reference TRBV11-2 and TRBJ2-7): EAGVAQSPRYKIIEKRQSVAFWCNPISGHATLYWYQQILGQGPKLLIQFQNNGVVDDSQLPKDRFSAERLKGVDSTLKIQPAKLEDSAVYLCASSLEGQSYEQYFGPGTRLTVT.

This clone was counted a single time. The rearrangement links TRBV5-1 to TRBJ2-5; TRBD2 aligns across 11 bases. V trimming: 4 bases; J trimming: 13 bases; junction bases outside the gene matches: 9. Germline V CDR1 and CDR2: SGHRS, YFSETQ. This CDR3 is built from 13 residues. DNA of the CDR3: TGCGCCAGCAGCCCAGGACTAGCGGGCGTTGCGTACTTC. It translates to CASSPGLAGVAYF.

As to this clone: The junction does not match germline at one end; this may be a read error. The chain carries TRBV7-9 and TRBJ2-5; TRBD1 agrees at 8 bases. This CDR3 contains 15 residues. Germline V gene data show CDR1 as SEHNR and CDR2 as FQNEAQ (reference sequence). The CDR3 DNA reads as TGTTCCAGCAGCTTAGAACAGGGGGTTCAAGAGACCCAGTACTTC. Residues: CSSSLEQGVQETQYF.

This chain links TRBV18 with TRBJ2-5, with 10 nucleotides matching TRBD1. Germline V gene data show CDR1 as KGHSH and CDR2 as LQKENI. V dropped 2 bases and J dropped 2; count of bases not matched to a gene: 2. The CDR3 has 15 residues. CDR3 nucleotide sequence: TGTGCCAGCTCACCAGGGACAGGGGCTCAAGAGACCCAGTACTTC. Its protein product is CASSPGTGAQETQYF.

The genes are TRBV2 and TRBJ2-7; 10 nucleotides match TRBD2. V gave up 8 bases and J gave up 4 bases; unmatched junction bases: 11. Germline V gene lookup returns CDR1 SNHLY and CDR2 FYNNEI. CDR3 length equals 15 residues. The CDR3 DNA sequence: TGTGCCAGCTACCTTAGCGGGGGGAGAGGGTACGAGCAGTACTTC. It codes for CASYLSGGRGYEQYF.

This clone has only a few counts. The chain joins TRBV11-2 to TRBJ2-7; perhaps TRBD1 as D (6 bases). The CDR3 is 16 residues long. Looked up from germline, CDR1 is SGHAT and CDR2 is FQNNGV. The V gene lost 0 bases and the J gene lost 5 bases, with 17 bases spanning the gap. Here the CDR3 DNA reads TGTGCCAGCAGCTTAGATCCCCGGGGCAGGGGACACGAGCAGTACTTC. Translation: CASSLDPRGRGHEQYF.

A few counts support this clone. The V call is TRBV5-1, the J call TRBJ1-5, with TRBD1 identical over 7 bases. Germline lookup yields CDR1 SGHRS and CDR2 YFSETQ. With V trimmed by 2 bases and J by 6 bases, 11 bases remained unmatched. This CDR3 spans 16 amino acids. The CDR3 coding sequence is TGCGCCAGCAGCTTCTTTCTGACAGGGCGGACTCAGCCCCAGCATTTT. Translated: CASSFFLTGRTQPQHF.

The rearrangement joins TRBV27 to TRBJ2-7; D ambiguous. Trimming took 6 bases from V and 2 from J, leaving 11 bases between them. Germline CDR1 and CDR2: MNHEY and SMNVEV (reference sequence). The CDR3 runs 13 residues. The CDR3 loop reads CASSPIPPYEQYF. The CDR3 DNA sequence: TGTGCCAGCAGCCCAATTCCCCCCTACGAGCAGTACTTC.

This clone occurred once. The chain couples TRBV5-1 to TRBJ1-1; possibly TRBD1 for D (6 bases). This CDR3 has 15 residues. Germline V gene data show CDR1 as SGHRS and CDR2 as YFSETQ. V was pared by 2 bases and J by 8 bases, with 19 bases between. The CDR3 nucleotides are TGCGCCAGCAGCTTACAGGGTTTCACCGGTCTCGAAGCTTTCTTT. Amino acid sequence: CASSLQGFTGLEAFF.

This sequence joins TRBV6-5 and TRBJ2-7; a weak D match, TRBD2 (6 bases). The germline gives CDR1 MNHEY, CDR2 SVGAGI. This CDR3 is 14 amino acids long. Trimming took 6 bases from V and 7 from J, leaving 19 bases between them. CDR3 in amino acids: CASSRDSSVGEQYF. CDR3 nucleotides: TGTGCCAGCAGCCGGGACTCCTCCGTGGGAGAGCAGTACTTC.

This clone was recorded a few times. This sequence joins TRBV5-1 and TRBJ2-7, with a weak D call TRBD1 (6 bases). In germline, CDR1 is SGHRS, CDR2 YFSETQ. CDR3 length: 14 amino acids. V was trimmed by 2 bases and J by 2 bases, leaving 11 bases between them. The CDR3 loop is CASSFRQEPYEQYF. The CDR3, as DNA: TGCGCCAGCAGCTTTAGACAGGAGCCCTACGAGCAGTACTTC.

This clone was found once. The chain combines TRBV6-5 with TRBJ2-7, with D perhaps TRBD1 (5 bases). The CDR3 covers 15 residues. Germline CDR1 reads MNHEY; CDR2 reads SVGAGI. Trimming stripped 0 bases from V and 1 base from J, with 10 bases between. The CDR3 protein is CASSYSVQGSYEQYF. In DNA, the CDR3 is TGTGCCAGCAGTTACTCCGTTCAGGGATCCTACGAGCAGTACTTC.

The chain joins TRBV27 to TRBJ1-1; possibly TRBD1 for D (6 bases). Trimming shortened V by 7 bases and J by 6 bases, and 21 bases separated the two germline ends. CDR3 length: 15 amino acids. Germline V CDR1 and CDR2: MNHEY, SMNVEV (reference sequence). The CDR3 nucleotides are TGTGCCAGCAAGGCGGCAGGGGTTAATATCGCTGAAGCTTTCTTT. This encodes CASKAAGVNIAEAFF.

This clone is a singleton in its sample. This chain uses TRBV30 with TRBJ2-7, with D uncertain. The CDR3 totals 13 residues. Germline V gene sequence: CDR1 GTSNPN, CDR2 SVGIG (reference sequence). The V end was cut by 0 bases, the J end by 0 bases, with 6 bases between. CDR3 loop: CAWSVTVSYEQYF. DNA of the CDR3: TGTGCCTGGAGTGTTACAGTCTCCTACGAGCAGTACTTC.

This CDR3 reads CASSVTGDTSTDTQYF. CDR3 coding DNA: TGTGCCAGCAGCGTAACAGGGGACACCAGCACAGATACGCAGTATTTT. This chain links TRBV9 with TRBJ2-3; TRBD1 aligns across 7 bases. The junction had 5 bases not matched to a gene; V was cut back by 1 base and J by 0 bases. The CDR3 has 16 residues. CDR1 is SGDLS and CDR2 is YYNGEE in the germline V gene.

The rearrangement links TRBV6-5 to TRBJ1-1; possibly TRBD1 for D (6 bases). The CDR3 spans 13 residues. V lost 5 bases, J lost 1 base, and 8 bases lay in between. In germline, CDR1 is MNHEY, CDR2 SVGAGI. Written as DNA, the CDR3 is TGTGCCAGCAGTCCAGGGGAGAACACTGAAGCTTTCTTT. Protein: CASSPGENTEAFF.

The V gene is TRBV10-1, the J gene TRBJ2-1; D may be TRBD1 (5 bases). Trimming cost V 5 bases and J 0 bases, with 11 bases left between them. This CDR3 region has 15 residues. The V gene's germline CDR1 is WNHNN and CDR2 SYGVQD (reference sequence). CDR3: CASSPGFGSYNEQFF. DNA of the CDR3: TGCGCCAGCAGTCCAGGGTTCGGCTCCTACAATGAGCAGTTCTTC.

The V gene is TRBV11-2, the J gene TRBJ1-4, with TRBD1 matching 9 bases. Trimming took 5 bases from V and 7 from J; bases not matched to a gene: 8. This CDR3 has 15 amino acids. The germline V gene encodes CDR1 SGHAT and CDR2 FQNNGV. The CDR3 nucleotides read TGTGCCAGCAGCAGAGGGACAGGGCAGAGTGAAAAACTGTTTTTT. This sequence encodes CASSRGTGQSEKLFF.

V and J are TRBV4-1 and TRBJ1-5; no firm D call. The CDR3 contains 17 residues. The germline gives CDR1 MGHRA, CDR2 YSYEKL. V was shortened by 4 bases and J by 2 bases, with 18 bases between the two germline ends. CDR3 residues: CASSPRRPLLGNQPQHF. CDR3 coding DNA: TGCGCCAGCAGCCCCCGGAGGCCTCTACTCGGCAATCAGCCCCAGCATTTT.

The chain recombines TRBV18 with TRBJ1-2; 9 bases align to TRBD1. V was clipped by 2 bases and J by 4 bases; unmatched bases: 2. Germline V gene sequence: CDR1 KGHSH, CDR2 LQKENI. The CDR3 loop spans 14 amino acids. The CDR3 DNA reads as TGTGCCAGCTCACCAGGGGACAGGGTCTATGGCTACACCTTC. This codes for CASSPGDRVYGYTF. The full variable domain, its missing parts supplied by reference TRBV18 and TRBJ1-2, is NAGVMQNPRHLVRRRGQEARLRCSPMKGHSHVYWYRQLPEEGLKFMVYLQKENIIDESGMPKERFSAEFPKEGPSILRIQQVVRGDSAAYFCASSPGDRVYGYTFGSGTRLTVV.